One sample yielded the 4 T cell receptor beta chains listed below, sequenced in a study of control samples from healthy donors and cancer patients. Sequencing was performed with immunoSEQ multiplex PCR; in TCRdb, only in-frame clones are kept and a portion is missing. The sample consists of roughly 74,000 clones, 94% of them appearing once. The source material was blood. Receptors originate from a woman between 18 and 30 years old in good health.

The chain is built from TRBV24-1 and TRBJ2-7, with a possible D match to TRBD1 (5 bases). Germline CDR1 is KGHDR and CDR2 is SFDVKD. The CDR3 loop spans 16 amino acids. Trimming stripped 1 base from V and 7 bases from J, with 19 bases between. CDR3 sequence reads: CATSDFFLLAGQEQYF. CDR3 nucleotides: TGTGCCACCAGTGATTTCTTTCTTCTGGCAGGACAAGAGCAGTACTTC.

This chain connects TRBV5-4 to TRBJ2-1, with a tentative D call TRBD1 (6 bases). This CDR3 has 16 amino acids. V gave up 4 bases and J gave up 6 bases, with 20 bases separating them. CDR1 and CDR2 (germline): SGHNT, YYREEE (reference sequence). The CDR3 here is CASSPLPGAHGNEQFF. The CDR3 DNA reads TGTGCCAGCAGCCCCCTCCCAGGGGCCCATGGCAATGAGCAGTTCTTC.

The rearrangement links TRBV10-2 to TRBJ2-5; D is perhaps TRBD2 (6 bases). Trimming left V 2 bases short and J 5 bases short, with 12 bases between. This CDR3 contains 14 residues. Per the germline V gene, CDR1 is WSHSY and CDR2 is SAAADI. CDR3 nucleotide sequence: TGCGCCAGCAGTGAGAACGGGGGAGGCGAGACCCAGTACTTC. The encoded protein is CASSENGGGETQYF.

V is TRBV15 and J is TRBJ2-7; 9 bases align to TRBD2. Trimming cost V 0 bases and J 0 bases; bases outside gene matches: 6. The CDR3 has 17 amino acids. Germline V gene lookup returns CDR1 LNHNV and CDR2 YYDKDF (reference sequence). CDR3 nucleotide sequence: TGTGCCACCAGCAGAGATACTAGCGGGTACAGCTCCTACGAGCAGTACTTC. This sequence encodes CATSRDTSGYSSYEQYF.